Here is one T cell receptor beta chain with its context. Its antigen remains unidentified. These data belong to a study of shared clonotypes between healthy human individuals. Study information: Each donor's CD8 memory used one plate, CD8 naive two, each CD4 subset three.

Findings and limits, study-wide: Around 4.9% of naive CD4 clonotypes were shared across a handful of donors.

The CDR3 is 18 residues long. The junction had 16 bases not matched to a gene; V was cut back by 2 bases and J by 6 bases. Germline V lookup: CDR1 LNHDA, CDR2 SQIVND (reference sequence). Evenly divided among several immunoSEQ plates was the genomic DNA of each subset. Here immunoSEQ multiplex PCR was the method, and the copy in TCRdb shows in-frame clones only, minus some. In the table there are under 1,100,000 clones, about 75% of which are singletons. The sequencing sample was made of memory CD4+ T cells sorted from blood. Described subset: CD45RA-negative fraction. The chain is built from TRBV19 and TRBJ2-3; TRBD1 matches 8 bases. The clonotype was recovered from a man between 18 and 35 years old in good health. CDR3 sequence: CASSISRTGRTGWDTQYF. In nucleotides, the CDR3 is TGTGCCAGTAGTATATCTCGGACAGGGAGGACGGGTTGGGATACGCAGTATTTT.